The present TCR beta chain was sequenced within a study of T-cell memory formation after mild COVID-19. J gave up 7 bases and V 3 bases, and 8 bases lay outside the gene matches. Germline-derived CDR1 and CDR2 are LNHNV and YYDKDF (reference sequence). The CDR3 extends over 15 amino acids. 5'RACE with constant-segment primers built TCRalpha and TCRbeta cDNA libraries with UMIs. TCRdb reanalysed the 5' RACE reads using MiXCR and keeps one entry per CDR3 protein. The sample includes hundreds of thousands of distinct CDR3 sequences, 25% to 30% of them seen just once. Input material: PBMCs or a T cell subset sorted from them (not recorded which). The receptor's source is an adult woman who had mild COVID-19 (a few samples of this study predate the infection). Cell type and time point are not known. V is TRBV15 and J is TRBJ1-4; 7 nucleotides align to TRBD1. The CDR3, as DNA: TGTGCCACCAGCAGGAACAGGGGCGAGCGTGAAAAACTGTTTTTT. It yields the protein CATSRNRGEREKLFF. Using reference TRBV15 and TRBJ1-4 for the parts outside the CDR3, the full variable domain is DAMVIQNPRYQVTQFGKPVTLSCSQTLNHNVMYWYQQKSSQAPKLLFHYYDKDFNNEADTPDNFQSRRPNTSFCFLDIRSPGLGDTAMYLCATSRNRGEREKLFFGSGTQLSVL.